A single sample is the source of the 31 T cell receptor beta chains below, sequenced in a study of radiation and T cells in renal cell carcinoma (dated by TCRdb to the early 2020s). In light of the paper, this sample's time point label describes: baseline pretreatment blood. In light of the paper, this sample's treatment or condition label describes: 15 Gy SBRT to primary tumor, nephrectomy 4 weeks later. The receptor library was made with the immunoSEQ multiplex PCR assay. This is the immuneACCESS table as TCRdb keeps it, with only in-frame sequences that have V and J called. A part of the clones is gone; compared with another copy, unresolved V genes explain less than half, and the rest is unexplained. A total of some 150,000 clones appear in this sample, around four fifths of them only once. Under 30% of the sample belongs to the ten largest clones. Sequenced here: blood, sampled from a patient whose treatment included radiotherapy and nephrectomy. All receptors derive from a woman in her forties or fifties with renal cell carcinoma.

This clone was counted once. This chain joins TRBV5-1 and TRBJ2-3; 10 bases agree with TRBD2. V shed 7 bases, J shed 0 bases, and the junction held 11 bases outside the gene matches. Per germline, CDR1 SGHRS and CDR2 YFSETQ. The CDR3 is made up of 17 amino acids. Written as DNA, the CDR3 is TGCGCCAGCGGCCAGCGGGGGGGCGAATCTAGCACAGATACGCAGTATTTT. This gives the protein CASGQRGGESSTDTQYF.

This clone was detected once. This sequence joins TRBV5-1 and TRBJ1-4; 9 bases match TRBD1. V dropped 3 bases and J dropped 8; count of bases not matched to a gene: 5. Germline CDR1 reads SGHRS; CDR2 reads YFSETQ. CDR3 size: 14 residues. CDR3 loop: CASSSGQGREKLFF. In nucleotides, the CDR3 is TGCGCCAGCAGCTCCGGACAGGGGAGAGAAAAACTGTTTTTT. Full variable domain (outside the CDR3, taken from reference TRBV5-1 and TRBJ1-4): KAGVTQTPRYLIKTRGQQVTLSCSPISGHRSVSWYQQTPGQGLQFLFEYFSETQRNKGNFPGRFSGRQFSNSRSEMNVSTLELGDSALYLCASSSGQGREKLFFGSGTQLSVL.

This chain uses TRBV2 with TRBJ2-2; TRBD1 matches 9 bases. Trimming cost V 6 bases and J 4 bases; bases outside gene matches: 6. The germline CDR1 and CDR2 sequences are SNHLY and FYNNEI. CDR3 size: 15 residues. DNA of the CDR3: TGTGCCAGCAGCCGGACAGGGGAGGCCACCGGGGAGCTGTTTTTT. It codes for CASSRTGEATGELFF.

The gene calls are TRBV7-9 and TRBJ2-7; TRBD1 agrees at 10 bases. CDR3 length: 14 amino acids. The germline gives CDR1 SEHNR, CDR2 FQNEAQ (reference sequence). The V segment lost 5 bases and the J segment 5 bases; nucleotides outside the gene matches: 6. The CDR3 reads CASSPGQGFHEQYF. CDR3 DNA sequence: TGTGCCAGCAGCCCGGGACAGGGGTTCCACGAGCAGTACTTC.

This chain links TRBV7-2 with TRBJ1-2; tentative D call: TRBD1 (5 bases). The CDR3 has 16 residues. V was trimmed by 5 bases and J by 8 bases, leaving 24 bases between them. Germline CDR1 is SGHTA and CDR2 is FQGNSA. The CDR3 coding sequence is TGTGCCAGCAGCCTAGACTCACAGGCCGGTCCGACGGGCTACACCTTC. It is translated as CASSLDSQAGPTGYTF.

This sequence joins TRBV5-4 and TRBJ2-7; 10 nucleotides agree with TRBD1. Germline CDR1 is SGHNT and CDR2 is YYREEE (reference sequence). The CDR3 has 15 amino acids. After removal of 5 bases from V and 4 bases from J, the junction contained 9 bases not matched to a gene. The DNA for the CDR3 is TGTGCCAGCAGGAGCCGGGACAGGGGTGTTTACGAGCAGTACTTC. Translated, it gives CASRSRDRGVYEQYF.

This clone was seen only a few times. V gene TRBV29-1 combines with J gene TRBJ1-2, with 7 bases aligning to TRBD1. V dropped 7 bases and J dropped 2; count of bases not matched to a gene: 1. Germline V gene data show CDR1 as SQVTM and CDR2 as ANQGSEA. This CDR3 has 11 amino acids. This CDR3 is CSAGQNYGYTF. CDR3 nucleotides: TGCAGCGCGGGACAGAACTATGGCTACACCTTC.

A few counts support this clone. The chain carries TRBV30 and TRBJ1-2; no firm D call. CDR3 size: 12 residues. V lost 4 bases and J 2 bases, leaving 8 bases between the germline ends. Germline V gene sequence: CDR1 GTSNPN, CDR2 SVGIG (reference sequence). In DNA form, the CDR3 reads TGTGCCTGGATCTCAGTCAACTATGGCTACACCTTC. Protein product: CAWISVNYGYTF.

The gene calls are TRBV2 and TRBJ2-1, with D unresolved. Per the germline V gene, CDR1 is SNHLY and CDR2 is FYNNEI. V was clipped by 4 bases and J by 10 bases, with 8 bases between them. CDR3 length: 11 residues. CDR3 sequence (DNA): TGTGCCAGCAGTGTAACTACGGAGCAGTTCTTC. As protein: CASSVTTEQFF.

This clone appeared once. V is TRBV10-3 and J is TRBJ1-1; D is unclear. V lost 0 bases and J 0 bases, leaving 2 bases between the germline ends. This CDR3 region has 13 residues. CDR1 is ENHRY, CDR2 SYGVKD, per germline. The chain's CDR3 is CAISESLNTEAFF. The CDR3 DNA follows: TGTGCCATCAGTGAGTCCCTGAACACTGAAGCTTTCTTT.

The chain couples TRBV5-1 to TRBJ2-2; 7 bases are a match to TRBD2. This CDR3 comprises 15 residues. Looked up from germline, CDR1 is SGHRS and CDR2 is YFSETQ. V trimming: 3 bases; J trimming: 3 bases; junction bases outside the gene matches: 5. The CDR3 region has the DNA TGCGCCAGCAGCTCGAGCGGGGATGACACCGGGGAGCTGTTTTTT. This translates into CASSSSGDDTGELFF.

The CDR3 bases are TGTGCCAGCAGCGGACCGGACCGAAGTCAGCCCCAGCATTTT. This gives the protein CASSGPDRSQPQHF. This sequence joins TRBV28 and TRBJ1-5; D gene uncertain. V was shortened by 6 bases and J by 6 bases, with 15 bases between the two germline ends. Germline V gene data show CDR1 as MDHEN and CDR2 as SYDVKM. The CDR3 runs 14 residues.

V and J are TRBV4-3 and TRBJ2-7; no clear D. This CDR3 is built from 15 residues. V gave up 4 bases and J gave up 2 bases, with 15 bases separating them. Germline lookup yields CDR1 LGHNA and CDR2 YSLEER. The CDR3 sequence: CASSPGPSQAYEQYF. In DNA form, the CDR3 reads TGCGCCAGCAGCCCTGGACCCTCTCAGGCCTACGAGCAGTACTTC.

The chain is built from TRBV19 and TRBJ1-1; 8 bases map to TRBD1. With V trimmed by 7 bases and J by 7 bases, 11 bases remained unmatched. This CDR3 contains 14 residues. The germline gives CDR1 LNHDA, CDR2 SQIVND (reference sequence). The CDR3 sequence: CASTHRWGQVEAFF. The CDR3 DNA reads TGTGCCAGTACCCACAGGTGGGGACAGGTTGAAGCTTTCTTT.

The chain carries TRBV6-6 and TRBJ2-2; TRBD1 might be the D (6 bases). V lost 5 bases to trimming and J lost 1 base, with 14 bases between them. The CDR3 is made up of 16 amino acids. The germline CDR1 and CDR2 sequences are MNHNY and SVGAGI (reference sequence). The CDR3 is CASSRTAPMNTGELFF. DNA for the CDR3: TGTGCCAGCAGTCGGACAGCCCCTATGAACACCGGGGAGCTGTTTTTT.

Here the CDR3 reads CASSAIRGGGADTQYF. CDR3 nucleotide sequence: TGCGCCAGCAGTGCGATCAGGGGTGGTGGCGCAGATACGCAGTATTTT. This chain connects TRBV10-1 to TRBJ2-3; D possibly corresponds to TRBD1 (6 bases). The germline V and J ends were trimmed by 4 bases and 4 bases, with 18 bases remaining between them. Germline CDR1 and CDR2: WNHNN and SYGVQD (reference sequence). The CDR3 is made up of 16 amino acids.

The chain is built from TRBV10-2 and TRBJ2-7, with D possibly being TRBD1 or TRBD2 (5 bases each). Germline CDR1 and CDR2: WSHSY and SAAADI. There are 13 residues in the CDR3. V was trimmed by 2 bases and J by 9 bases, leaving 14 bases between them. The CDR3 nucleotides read TGCGCCAGCAGTGAGAACGGGGCCTACCGGCAGTACTTC. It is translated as CASSENGAYRQYF.

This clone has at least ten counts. The CDR3 DNA reads as TGCGCCAGCAGCCAAAACACAGGACCCTCCTACGAGCAGTACTTC. Residues: CASSQNTGPSYEQYF. The chain recombines TRBV4-3 with TRBJ2-7; perhaps TRBD1 as D (5 bases). V was cut by 2 bases and J by 0 bases, with 11 bases left in between. CDR1 LGHNA and CDR2 YSLEER come from the germline V gene. The CDR3 covers 15 residues.

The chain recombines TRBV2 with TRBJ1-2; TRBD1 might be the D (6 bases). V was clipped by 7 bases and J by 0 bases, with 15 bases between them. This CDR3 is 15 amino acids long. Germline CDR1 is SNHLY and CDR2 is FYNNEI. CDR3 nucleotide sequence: TGTGCCAGCACCGGGCAGGGGCTAGCTAACTATGGCTACACCTTC. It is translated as CASTGQGLANYGYTF.

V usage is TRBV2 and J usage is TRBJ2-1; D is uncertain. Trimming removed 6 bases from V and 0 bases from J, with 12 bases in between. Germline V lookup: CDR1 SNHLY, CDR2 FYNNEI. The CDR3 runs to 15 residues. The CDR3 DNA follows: TGTGCCAGCAGGGATCGCCAGTCCTCCTACAATGAGCAGTTCTTC. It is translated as CASRDRQSSYNEQFF.

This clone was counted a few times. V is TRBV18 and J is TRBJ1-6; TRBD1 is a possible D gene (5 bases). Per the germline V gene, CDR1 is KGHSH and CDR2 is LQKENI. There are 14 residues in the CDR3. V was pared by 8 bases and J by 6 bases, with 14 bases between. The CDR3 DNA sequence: TGTGCCAGCGGAGCGGCGGGGACTAATTCACCCCTCCACTTT. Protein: CASGAAGTNSPLHF.

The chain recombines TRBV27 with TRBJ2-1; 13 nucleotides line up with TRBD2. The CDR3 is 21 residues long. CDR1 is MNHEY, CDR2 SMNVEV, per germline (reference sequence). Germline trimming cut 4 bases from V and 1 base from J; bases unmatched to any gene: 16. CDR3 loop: CASSSRGTSGAGTWSYNEQFF. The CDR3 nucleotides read TGTGCCAGCAGTTCACGTGGGACTAGCGGGGCTGGGACCTGGTCCTACAATGAGCAGTTCTTC.

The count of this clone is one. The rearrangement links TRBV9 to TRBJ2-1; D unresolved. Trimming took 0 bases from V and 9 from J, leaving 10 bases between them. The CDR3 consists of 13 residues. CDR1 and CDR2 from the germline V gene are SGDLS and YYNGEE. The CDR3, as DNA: TGTGCCAGCAGCGTAGGGCCAGAGGTTGAGCAGTTCTTC. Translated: CASSVGPEVEQFF.

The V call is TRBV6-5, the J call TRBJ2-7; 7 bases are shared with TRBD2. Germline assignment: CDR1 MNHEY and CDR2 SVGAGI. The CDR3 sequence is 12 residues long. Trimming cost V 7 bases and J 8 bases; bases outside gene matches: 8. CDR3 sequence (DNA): TGTGCCAGCACCCGGCCTAGCGGCAAGCAGTACTTC. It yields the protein CASTRPSGKQYF.

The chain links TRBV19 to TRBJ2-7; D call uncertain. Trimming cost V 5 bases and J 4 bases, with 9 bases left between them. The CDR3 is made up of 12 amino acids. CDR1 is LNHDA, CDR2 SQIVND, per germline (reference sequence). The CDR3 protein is CASSSLDYEQYF. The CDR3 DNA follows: TGTGCCAGTAGTTCTTTGGATTACGAGCAGTACTTC. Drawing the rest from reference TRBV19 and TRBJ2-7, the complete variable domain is DGGITQSPKYLFRKEGQNVTLSCEQNLNHDAMYWYRQDPGQGLRLIYYSQIVNDFQKGDIAEGYSVSREKKESFPLTVTSAQKNPTAFYLCASSSLDYEQYFGPGTRLTVT.

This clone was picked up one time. This CDR3 reads CASSPQRAGYAEAFF. Written as DNA, the CDR3 is TGTGCCAGCTCCCCTCAAAGGGCAGGGTATGCTGAAGCTTTCTTT. The chain recombines TRBV18 with TRBJ1-1; D is possibly TRBD1 (5 bases). The CDR3 length is 15 residues. Germline CDR1 is KGHSH and CDR2 is LQKENI. Trimming pared 6 bases from V and 6 bases from J, leaving 20 bases between.

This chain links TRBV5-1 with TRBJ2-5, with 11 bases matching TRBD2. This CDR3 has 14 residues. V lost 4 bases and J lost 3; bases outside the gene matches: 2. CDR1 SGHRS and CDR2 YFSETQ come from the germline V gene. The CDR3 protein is CASSLTSGEETQYF. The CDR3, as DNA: TGCGCCAGCAGCCTGACTAGCGGGGAAGAGACCCAGTACTTC.

CDR3 in amino acids: CASSFAHNQPQHF. As DNA, the CDR3 is TGTGCCAGCAGTTTCGCGCACAATCAGCCCCAGCATTTT. The chain combines TRBV6-6 with TRBJ1-5; D is unclear. CDR1 is MNHNY and CDR2 is SVGAGI in the germline V gene (reference sequence). The length of the CDR3 is 13 residues. V lost 4 bases to trimming and J lost 3 bases, with 7 bases between them.

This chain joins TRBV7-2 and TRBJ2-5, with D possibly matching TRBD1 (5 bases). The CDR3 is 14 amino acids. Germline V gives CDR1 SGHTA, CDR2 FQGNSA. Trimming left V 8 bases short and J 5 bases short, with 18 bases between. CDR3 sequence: CASSLGRVSETQYF. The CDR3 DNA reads TGTGCCAGCTCTCTAGGCAGGGTGAGCGAGACCCAGTACTTC.

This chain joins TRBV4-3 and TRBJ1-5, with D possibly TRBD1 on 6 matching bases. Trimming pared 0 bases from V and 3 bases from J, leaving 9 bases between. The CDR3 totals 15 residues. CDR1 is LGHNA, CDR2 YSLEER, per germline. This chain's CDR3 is CASSQERGDNQPQHF. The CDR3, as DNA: TGCGCCAGCAGCCAAGAAAGGGGGGACAATCAGCCCCAGCATTTT.

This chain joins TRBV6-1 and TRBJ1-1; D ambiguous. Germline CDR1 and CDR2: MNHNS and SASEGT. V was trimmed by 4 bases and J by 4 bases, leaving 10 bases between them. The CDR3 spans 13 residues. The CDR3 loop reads CASSVAGGTEAFF. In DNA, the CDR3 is TGTGCCAGCAGTGTTGCGGGCGGCACTGAAGCTTTCTTT.